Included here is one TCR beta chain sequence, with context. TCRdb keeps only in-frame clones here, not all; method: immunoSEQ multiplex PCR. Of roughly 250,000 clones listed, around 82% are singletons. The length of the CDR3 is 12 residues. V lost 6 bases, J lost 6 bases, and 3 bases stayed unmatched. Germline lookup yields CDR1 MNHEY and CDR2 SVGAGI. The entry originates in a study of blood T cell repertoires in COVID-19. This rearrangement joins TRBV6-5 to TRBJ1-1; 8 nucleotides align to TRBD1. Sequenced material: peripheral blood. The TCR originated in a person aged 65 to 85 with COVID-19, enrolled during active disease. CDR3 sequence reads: CASSQGAAEAFF. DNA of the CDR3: TGTGCCAGCAGCCAGGGGGCCGCTGAAGCTTTCTTT.